The source of this T cell receptor (beta chain) is a study of early T cells in non-severe SARS-CoV-2 infection (dated by TCRdb to about 2021). For the study in its entirety: TCR sequencing used bulk RNA from unsorted whole blood, so alpha and beta chains could not be paired. Here is what the overall study found, with its caveats: VDJdb matching was skewed toward anti-spike CD8 responses, so virus-specific expansions were likely underestimated and private and CD4 specificities were missed.

This clonotype came up many times. The target of this receptor is not known. Per-base qualities were not stored, and no clone one base away is much larger. A case-control design nested within a healthcare worker cohort in London, UK, was used, with weekly nasopharyngeal swab PCR tests and blood sampling performed. Between 23 and 31 March 2020, the week of the UK lockdown, healthcare workers were enrolled and then followed up weekly for as long as 16 weeks. The library was prepared using 5' RACE. Sequencer: NextSeq 500. Unique molecular identifiers were attached to individual cDNA molecules in the TCR library protocol so that sequencing error and PCR bias could be corrected. TCR alpha and beta chains were both sequenced, and the abundances of alpha and beta sequences in each sample were closely correlated with each other. The paper's data handling went like this. Decombinator V4 was used to perform V gene, J gene and CDR3 annotation of TCR sequences. TCRs were defined as expanded if a significant change between any two time points was detected under a Poisson model with p below 0.0001. Abundances of TCRs were expressed as counts per million after normalisation to the total number of TCRs sequenced in each sample. TRAV1-2 paired with TRAJ12, TRAJ20 or TRAJ33 defined MAIT TCRs, while TRAV10 paired with TRAJ18 defined iNKT TCRs. A search of VDJdb, accessed on 1 November 2021, was run for TCRs annotated to CMV, EBV and SARS-CoV-2, with TCRs annotated for multiple antigens excluded. TCRdb reworked the public reads: Q25 trimming with fastp, MiXCR clone assembly, productive beta chains retained. All rows with the same CDR3 protein become a single entry with the most common DNA and genes. None of the V and J calls come from the authors' own analysis; TCRdb made them. The sample table records about 29,000 distinct CDR3 sequences; 4.5% of these occur just once. The biggest ten clones account for about 6% of the sample.

CDR1 and CDR2 are drawn from the germline V gene: SGHTA, FQGNSA. The CDR3, cysteine through phenylalanine, is 15 amino acids long. The retained sequence is limited to the CDR3, 45 bases, with the frame set at the first base. V and J lose 1 base and 10 bases, and a span of 17 bases separates them. The chain joins TRBV7-2 to TRBJ1-3, with the D gene not clear enough to name. Sequenced material: whole blood. This receptor was obtained from an adult who was a healthcare worker with PCR-confirmed SARS-CoV-2 infection or an uninfected control (not recorded which). Here the CDR3 is given as CASSLDREIVTTIYF. The DNA sequence reads TGTGCCAGCAGCTTAGATCGGGAAATCGTAACGACCATATATTTT.